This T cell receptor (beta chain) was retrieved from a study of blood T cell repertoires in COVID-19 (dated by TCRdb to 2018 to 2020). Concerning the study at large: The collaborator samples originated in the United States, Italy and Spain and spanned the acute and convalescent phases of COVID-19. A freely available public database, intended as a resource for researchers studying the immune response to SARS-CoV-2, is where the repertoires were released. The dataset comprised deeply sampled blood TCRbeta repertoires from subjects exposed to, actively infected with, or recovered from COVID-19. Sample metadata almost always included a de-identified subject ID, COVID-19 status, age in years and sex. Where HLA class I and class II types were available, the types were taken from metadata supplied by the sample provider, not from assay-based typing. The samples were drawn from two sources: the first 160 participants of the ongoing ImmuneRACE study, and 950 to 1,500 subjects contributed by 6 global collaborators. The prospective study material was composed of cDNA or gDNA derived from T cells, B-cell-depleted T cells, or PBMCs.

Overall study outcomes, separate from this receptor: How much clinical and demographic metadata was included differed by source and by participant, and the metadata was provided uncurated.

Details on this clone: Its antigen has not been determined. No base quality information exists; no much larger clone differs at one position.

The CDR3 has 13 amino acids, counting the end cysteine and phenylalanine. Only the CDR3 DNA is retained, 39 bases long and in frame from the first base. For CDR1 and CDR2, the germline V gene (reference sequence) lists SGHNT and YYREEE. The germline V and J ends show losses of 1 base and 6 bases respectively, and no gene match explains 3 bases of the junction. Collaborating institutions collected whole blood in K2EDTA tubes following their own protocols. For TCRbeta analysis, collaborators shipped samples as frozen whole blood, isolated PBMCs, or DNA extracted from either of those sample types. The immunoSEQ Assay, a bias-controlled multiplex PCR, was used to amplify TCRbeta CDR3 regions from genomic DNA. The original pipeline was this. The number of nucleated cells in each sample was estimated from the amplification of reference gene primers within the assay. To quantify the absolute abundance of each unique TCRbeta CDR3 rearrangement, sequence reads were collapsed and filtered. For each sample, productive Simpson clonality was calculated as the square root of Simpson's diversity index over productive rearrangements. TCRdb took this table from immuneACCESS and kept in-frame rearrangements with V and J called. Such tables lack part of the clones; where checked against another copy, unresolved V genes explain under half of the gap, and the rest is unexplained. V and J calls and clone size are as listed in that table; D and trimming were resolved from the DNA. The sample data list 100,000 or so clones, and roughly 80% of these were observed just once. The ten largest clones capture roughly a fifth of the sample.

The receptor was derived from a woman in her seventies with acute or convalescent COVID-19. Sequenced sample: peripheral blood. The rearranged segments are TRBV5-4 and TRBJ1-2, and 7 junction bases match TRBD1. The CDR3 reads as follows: CASSLNRGDGYTF. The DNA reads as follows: TGTGCCAGCAGCTTGAACAGGGGAGATGGCTACACCTTC.